These T cell receptor beta chains were read from a single sample in a study of CD4 and CD8 cells across lung adenocarcinoma regions. MiXCR was run by TCRdb on the PCR reads, yielding one entry per CDR3 protein. The sample has 25,000 to 30,000 distinct CDR3 sequences, 53% seen once; the top ten hold about half. Sequenced material: CD8+ T cells from the center of a lung tumor. Receptors were obtained from a male donor with lung adenocarcinoma. The CD4 and CD8 labels of this study may be unreliable. Each CDR3 is given with its conserved first and last residue. The D gene is left open where the match is weak. For some rows the clone size is stated as once, few or many, or as a class when expanded; others skip it.

>NA|TRBV6-1|TRBJ2-5|NA
CARGNVGLAPDTQYF
TGTGCCAGGGGCAACGTGGGCCTAGCCCCAGATACGCAGTACTTC
>NA|TRBV10-1|TRBJ2-5|NA
CASSEQGGTGDTQFF
TGCGCCAGCAGTGAGCAAGGGGGTACTGGCGATACGCAGTTTTTC
>NA|TRBV7-6|TRBJ2-4|NA
CATGLGGANTQYF
TGTGCCACGGGGCTGGGAGGCGCAAATACGCAGTACTTC
>NA|TRBV7-2|TRBJ2-7|many
CASSRSYEQYF
TGTGCCAGCAGCCGGTCCTACGAGCAGTACTTC
>NA|TRBV4-2|TRBJ1-1|NA
CASSQETKGGEAFF
TGTGCCAGCAGCCAAGAGACTAAAGGGGGAGAAGCTTTCTTT
>NA|TRBV6-1|TRBJ2-3|few
CASSEQATDTQYF
TGTGCCAGCAGTGAGCAGGCAACAGATACGCAGTATTTT
>NA|TRBV6-1|TRBJ2-3|many
CASKGATDTQYF
TGTGCCAGCAAGGGCGCCACAGATACGCAGTATTTT
>TRBD1|TRBV4-1|TRBJ1-1|many
CASTPKGRGPTEAFF
TGCGCCAGCACCCCTAAGGGCAGGGGGCCCACTGAAGCTTTCTTT
>NA|TRBV10-2|TRBJ2-2|many
CASREPGELFF
TGCGCCAGCAGAGAACCTGGGGAGCTGTTTTTT
>TRBD1|TRBV6-1|TRBJ2-5|medium-sized
CASSGDPGTGETQYF
TGTGCCAGCAGTGGTGATCCCGGGACAGGGGAGACCCAGTACTTC
>NA|TRBV6-1|TRBJ1-2|NA
CASIAAGGGYGYTF
TGTGCCAGCATCGCAGCGGGCGGTGGCTATGGCTACACCTTC
>TRBD2|TRBV27|TRBJ2-1|medium-sized
CASRGSGRGYNEQFF
TGTGCCAGCCGGGGGAGCGGGAGGGGTTACAATGAGCAGTTCTTC
>TRBD2|TRBV4-1|TRBJ2-5|many
CASSQGRETQETQYF
TGCGCCAGCAGCCAAGGGCGGGAGACCCAAGAGACCCAGTACTTC
>TRBD1|TRBV6-5|TRBJ1-1|NA
CASSLDRVRTEAFF
TGTGCCAGCAGTTTGGACAGGGTAAGGACTGAAGCTTTCTTT
>TRBD1|TRBV6-1|TRBJ2-1|few
CASSGPGTGPNEQFF
TGTGCCAGCAGTGGCCCCGGGACAGGGCCCAATGAGCAGTTCTTC
>NA|TRBV28|TRBJ2-4|NA
CAGSVRGAKDIQYF
TGTGCCGGCAGCGTGAGAGGGGCCAAAGACATTCAGTACTTC
>NA|TRBV30|TRBJ2-7|NA
CAWSVRVWSRNEQYF
TGTGCCTGGAGTGTACGGGTGTGGTCGAGGAACGAGCAGTACTTC
>NA|TRBV6-1|TRBJ2-3|once
CASSGRDFLADTQYF
TGTGCCAGCAGCGGCCGGGACTTCCTCGCAGATACGCAGTATTTT
>NA|TRBV10-1|TRBJ2-3|NA
CASREGGGSDRDTQYF
TGCGCCAGCAGGGAGGGGGGGGGCAGTGATCGAGATACCCAGTATTTT
>NA|TRBV3-1|TRBJ2-5|NA
CASSQAIPPLDQYF
TGTGCCAGCAGCCAAGCCATTCCGCCATTAGACCAGTACTTC